One sample yielded the 22 T cell receptor beta chains listed below, sequenced in a study of blood T cell repertoires in COVID-19. The assay was immunoSEQ multiplex PCR, and TCRdb's table has in-frame clones only and misses some. The profile covers hundreds of thousands of clones, with 82% appearing a single time and 4.9% taken by the ten largest. Sequencing was performed on peripheral blood. The origin of the receptors is an elderly woman with active or convalescent COVID-19.

The chain couples TRBV3-1 (or the pseudogene TRBV3-2) to TRBJ1-2, with D possibly being TRBD1 (6 bases). In germline, CDR1 is LGHDT, CDR2 YNNKEL (reference sequence). This CDR3 comprises 13 residues. V was shortened by 1 base and J by 7 bases, with 10 bases between the two germline ends. The chain's CDR3 is CASSQAGVGGYTF. CDR3 nucleotide sequence: TGTGCCAGCAGCCAAGCAGGGGTGGGTGGCTACACCTTC.

DNA of the CDR3: TGTGCCAGCAGTTTAGGGCAGGGTGGTAATCAGCCCCAGCATTTT. Its protein is CASSLGQGGNQPQHF. The chain is built from TRBV28 and TRBJ1-5, with TRBD1 as a possible D gene (5 bases). In germline, CDR1 is MDHEN, CDR2 SYDVKM. Trimming shortened V by 2 bases and J by 4 bases, and 12 bases separated the two germline ends. The CDR3 runs 15 residues.

V is TRBV19 and J is TRBJ2-7; tentatively, D is TRBD2 (6 bases). Germline V gene sequence: CDR1 LNHDA, CDR2 SQIVND (reference sequence). The CDR3 runs to 14 residues. Trimming removed 0 bases at V and 6 bases at J, with 12 bases between. For the CDR3, the DNA is TGTGCCAGTAGTATAGACGGGAGAGCTACCGAGCAGTACTTC. Its protein product is CASSIDGRATEQYF.

This clone was recorded a few times. This chain uses TRBV10-3 with TRBJ2-3; 9 nucleotides align to TRBD1. The germline V gene has CDR1 ENHRY and CDR2 SYGVKD. After removal of 4 bases from V and 5 bases from J, the junction contained 1 base not matched to a gene. The CDR3 extends over 13 amino acids. CDR3 coding DNA: TGTGCCATCAGTGTGGACAGGGGAGATACGCAGTATTTT. Its protein product is CAISVDRGDTQYF.

This clone was detected only a few times. The rearrangement links TRBV5-1 to TRBJ2-3; 8 nucleotides match TRBD2. In germline, CDR1 is SGHRS, CDR2 YFSETQ. The CDR3 consists of 17 residues. Trimming at V came to 0 bases and at J to 0 bases, leaving 6 bases not matched to a gene. CDR3 coding DNA: TGCGCCAGCAGCTTGGCTCCTAGCGGGCCTAGCACAGATACGCAGTATTTT. Its protein is CASSLAPSGPSTDTQYF.

This sequence joins TRBV9 and TRBJ1-6; D perhaps matches TRBD1 (5 bases). This CDR3 is built from 16 residues. CDR1 and CDR2 from the germline V gene are SGDLS and YYNGEE. Trimming removed 3 bases from V and 1 base from J, with 11 bases in between. For the CDR3, the DNA is TGTGCCAGCAGCGCTGGGGGGGTTTCCTATAATTCACCCCTCCACTTT. It specifies CASSAGGVSYNSPLHF.

This chain uses TRBV3-1 (or the pseudogene TRBV3-2) with TRBJ2-6, with D perhaps TRBD1 (6 bases). The CDR3 has 18 residues. V was cut by 2 bases and J by 1 base, with 15 bases left in between. Germline CDR1 LGHDT, CDR2 YNNKEL (reference sequence). CDR3 coding DNA: TGTGCCAGCAGCCAATTAGTCACAGGGTTTTCTGGGGCCAACGTCCTGACTTTC. This gives the protein CASSQLVTGFSGANVLTF.

This clone showed up just once. The CDR3, as DNA: TGTGCCAGCATTGGGACAGGGAGAGATACGCAGTATTTT. Its protein is CASIGTGRDTQYF. The V and J genes are TRBV2 and TRBJ2-3, with 9 positions matching TRBD1. In germline, CDR1 is SNHLY, CDR2 FYNNEI. The J segment lost 5 bases and the V segment lost 7 bases, leaving 4 bases of the junction unmatched. This CDR3 has 13 residues.

The chain couples TRBV19 to TRBJ1-4; TRBD1 aligns across 7 bases. The germline V gene encodes CDR1 LNHDA and CDR2 SQIVND (reference sequence). This CDR3 comprises 15 residues. V was pared by 6 bases and J by 8 bases, with 12 bases of the junction left unmatched. CDR3 in DNA: TGTGCCAGTAGCCCGGGACAGACAGTTTTAGAAAAACTGTTTTTT. It yields the protein CASSPGQTVLEKLFF.

This clone occurred a few times. The chain employs TRBV7-8 and TRBJ2-5; D is possibly TRBD2 (6 bases). Trimming removed 8 bases from V and 9 bases from J, with 16 bases in between. Germline CDR1 is SGHVS and CDR2 is FQNEAQ. The CDR3 loop spans 12 amino acids. CDR3: CASSPVSGAQYF. CDR3 sequence (DNA): TGTGCCAGCTCTCCCGTGTCGGGGGCCCAGTACTTC.

This sequence joins TRBV28 and TRBJ2-1; possible D gene TRBD1, 6 bases. Trimming shortened V by 2 bases and J by 3 bases, and 8 bases separated the two germline ends. CDR3 length equals 14 residues. CDR1 is MDHEN and CDR2 is SYDVKM in the germline V gene. The CDR3 region is CASSLVGGYNEQFF. The CDR3 DNA follows: TGTGCCAGCAGTTTAGTAGGGGGCTACAATGAGCAGTTCTTC.

This rearrangement joins TRBV2 to TRBJ1-3; 8 bases map to TRBD1. Germline-derived CDR1 and CDR2 are SNHLY and FYNNEI. The CDR3 has 15 residues. V dropped 6 bases and J dropped 5; count of bases not matched to a gene: 9. CDR3: CASSAAGTGRNTIYF. The DNA of the CDR3 is TGTGCCAGCAGCGCCGCCGGGACAGGCCGAAACACCATATATTTT.

This chain joins TRBV5-1 and TRBJ2-5, with a possible D match to TRBD1 (8 bases). Trimming cost V 4 bases and J 4 bases, with 17 bases left between them. In germline, CDR1 is SGHRS, CDR2 YFSETQ. The CDR3 totals 15 residues. CDR3: CASSLTGGDGETQYF. CDR3 DNA: TGCGCCAGCAGCCTAACAGGGGGGGATGGAGAGACCCAGTACTTC.

The chain links TRBV9 to TRBJ2-3, with 11 bases that match TRBD2. This CDR3 is 18 amino acids long. The V segment lost 4 bases and the J segment 6 bases; nucleotides outside the gene matches: 16. Germline V lookup: CDR1 SGDLS, CDR2 YYNGEE. The CDR3 is CASSLRAGTSGLHDTQYF. DNA of the CDR3: TGTGCCAGCAGCCTCCGGGCCGGGACTAGCGGCCTCCATGATACGCAGTATTTT. Combining the CDR3 with reference TRBV9 and TRBJ2-3 gives the whole variable domain DSGVTQTPKHLITATGQRVTLRCSPRSGDLSVYWYQQSLDQGLQFLIQYYNGEERAKGNILERFSAQQFPDLHSELNLSSLELGDSALYFCASSLRAGTSGLHDTQYFGPGTRLTVL.

The J gene is TRBJ1-2, the V gene TRBV19; no firm D call. This CDR3 spans 15 amino acids. Germline V lookup: CDR1 LNHDA, CDR2 SQIVND (reference sequence). V was clipped by 8 bases and J by 4 bases, with 20 bases between them. The CDR3 DNA reads as TGTGCCAGTCGTTCACCCCTACGGGGAAGCTATGGCTACACCTTC. Its protein product is CASRSPLRGSYGYTF.

The rearrangement uses TRBV18 and TRBJ2-2, with 9 bases identical to TRBD1. The CDR3 spans 15 residues. The J segment lost 1 base and the V segment lost 6 bases, leaving 3 bases of the junction unmatched. Germline V gene sequence: CDR1 KGHSH, CDR2 LQKENI. The chain's CDR3 is CASSLGQGNTGELFF. The CDR3 bases are TGTGCCAGCTCGCTGGGACAGGGGAACACCGGGGAGCTGTTTTTT.

The J gene is TRBJ2-1, the V gene TRBV2, with no clear D. V lost 4 bases and J lost 8, with 6 bases in between. Germline lookup yields CDR1 SNHLY and CDR2 FYNNEI. The CDR3 covers 11 residues. The chain's CDR3 is CASSVLDEQFF. The CDR3 DNA sequence: TGTGCCAGCAGTGTTTTAGATGAGCAGTTCTTC.

This sequence joins TRBV21-1 and TRBJ2-2; TRBD1 is taken as the D call from the table, unchecked against the DNA. TRBV21-1 has pseudogene status. This CDR3 has 17 residues. The CDR3 protein is CASSVPRGAGGTGELFF. CDR3 nucleotides: TGTGCCAGCAGCGTCCCCCGGGGGGCAGGGGGCACGGGGGAGCTGTTTTTT.

This clone showed up just a few times. The chain has TRBV9 and TRBJ1-4, with D perhaps matching TRBD1 (6 bases). V lost 0 bases, J lost 2 bases, and 11 bases lay in between. Germline V gene sequence: CDR1 SGDLS, CDR2 YYNGEE. This CDR3 has 16 residues. The CDR3 region has the DNA TGTGCCAGCAGCGTAGCCCAGGGGCGGACTAATGAAAAACTGTTTTTT. As protein: CASSVAQGRTNEKLFF.

This rearrangement joins TRBV18 to TRBJ2-3, with D possibly matching TRBD1 (5 bases). V gave up 3 bases and J gave up 2 bases, with 18 bases separating them. Germline V gene sequence: CDR1 KGHSH, CDR2 LQKENI. The CDR3 consists of 17 residues. CDR3 nucleotides: TGTGCCAGCTCACCTCTCCTTAGGGGCCCCTCCACAGATACGCAGTATTTT. It codes for CASSPLLRGPSTDTQYF.

The chain combines TRBV6-5 with TRBJ2-1, with 10 positions matching TRBD2. This CDR3 has 15 residues. Trimming cost V 6 bases and J 6 bases; bases outside gene matches: 8. In germline, CDR1 is MNHEY, CDR2 SVGAGI. The CDR3 coding sequence is TGTGCCAGCAGGAGGTTAGCGGGAGGTCTCAATGAGCAGTTCTTC. Its protein product is CASRRLAGGLNEQFF.

The chain joins TRBV20-1 to TRBJ1-6, with D uncertain. The CDR3 has 13 amino acids. From germline, CDR1 is DFQATT and CDR2 SNEGSKA (reference sequence). The germline V and J ends were trimmed by 3 bases and 10 bases, with 13 bases remaining between them. The CDR3 DNA reads as TGCAGTGCTAGTGATGGGAGTCGGTCACCCCTCCACTTT. Protein product: CSASDGSRSPLHF.